This T cell receptor (beta chain) was sequenced in a study of T cells in Graves' hyperthyroidism and ophthalmopathy. Across the whole study: Initial diagnosis, before any treatment, was when peripheral blood was collected. Points from the study as a whole: Researchers found most expanded thyroid clonotypes above 0.001 in blood as well.

With respect to this clonotype: Its antigen is not identified.

The blood was taken when hyperthyroidism was first diagnosed, before any ophthalmopathy symptoms showed up. Regions amplified from RNA transcripts were the TCR beta CDR3 regions. Researchers ran a first-round RT-PCR on the TCR CDR3 using the HTBI primer set. TCRdb called the multiplex PCR reads again in MiXCR, with one record for every CDR3 protein. The sample consists of about 360,000 distinct CDR3 sequences, 15% to 18% of them appearing once. The clonotype originates from a woman under 30 with Graves' hyperthyroidism that later progressed to Graves' ophthalmopathy. Material for sequencing was blood.

The CDR3 coding sequence is TGTGCCAGCAGTCCTTGGGGGGGGGACACTGAAGCTTTCTTT. Translation: CASSPWGGDTEAFF. This chain uses TRBV13 with TRBJ1-1; the D gene is possibly TRBD1 (5 bases). The CDR3 is made up of 14 amino acids. CDR1 is PRHDT and CDR2 is FYEKMQ in the germline V gene (reference sequence). With 6 bases removed from V and 3 bases from J, the gap between germline ends came to 14 bases. Full variable domain (missing parts from reference TRBV13 and TRBJ1-1): AAGVIQSPRHLIKEKRETATLKCYPIPRHDTVYWYQQGPGQDPQFLISFYEKMQSDKGSIPDRFSAQQFSDYHSELNMSSLELGDSALYFCASSPWGGDTEAFFGQGTRLTVV.